Presented here are 16 T cell receptor beta chains from one specimen sequenced in a study of cytotoxic CD8 clonotypes in ibrutinib-treated CLL. The data were produced by immunoSEQ multiplex PCR, yet TCRdb's version contains in-frame clones alone and is incomplete. The sample shows 150,000 or so clones, about 80% of them seen only once. This sample comprised PBMCs, obtained after 12 months of ibrutinib treatment. The receptors here all came from a human donor with chronic lymphocytic leukemia.

The chain combines TRBV6-5 with TRBJ2-7; possibly TRBD2 for D (5 bases). Trimming stripped 5 bases from V and 3 bases from J, with 17 bases between. The germline CDR1 and CDR2 sequences are MNHEY and SVGAGI. The CDR3 spans 15 residues. CDR3 region: CASSRGPRLIYEQYF. The DNA of the CDR3 is TGTGCCAGCAGTCGCGGGCCCCGTCTAATCTACGAGCAGTACTTC.

The V gene is TRBV7-9, the J gene TRBJ1-2; TRBD1 is a possible D gene (5 bases). V was clipped by 1 base and J by 8 bases, with 14 bases between them. This CDR3 spans 14 amino acids. From germline, CDR1 is SEHNR and CDR2 FQNEAQ (reference sequence). DNA of the CDR3: TGTGCCAGCAGCTTAGGATCTGGGGGTAGCGGCTACACCTTC. As protein: CASSLGSGGSGYTF.

The chain employs TRBV29-1 and TRBJ2-1, with TRBD1 as a possible D gene (6 bases). Germline CDR1 is SQVTM and CDR2 is ANQGSEA. The CDR3 consists of 16 residues. V lost 6 bases and J lost 2, with 20 bases in between. As DNA, the CDR3 is TGCAGCGTAATTGAAACCGGGACAAGGACCTACAATGAGCAGTTCTTC. This codes for CSVIETGTRTYNEQFF.

The chain is built from TRBV5-5 and TRBJ1-1; possible D gene TRBD1, 5 bases. From germline, CDR1 is SGHKS and CDR2 YYEKEE (reference sequence). V lost 1 base and J 1 base, leaving 14 bases between the germline ends. CDR3 length: 16 residues. CDR3 DNA sequence: TGTGCCAGCAGCTTGTGGGGACTGCAATCGAACACTGAAGCTTTCTTT. It is translated as CASSLWGLQSNTEAFF.

This clone was recorded once. CDR3 in amino acids: CASSPRKWDPIGNEQFF. Here the CDR3 DNA reads TGTGCCAGCTCACCACGGAAATGGGACCCGATTGGGAATGAGCAGTTCTTC. This chain links TRBV18 with TRBJ2-1; D is tentatively TRBD1 or TRBD2 (5 bases each). Looked up from germline, CDR1 is KGHSH and CDR2 is LQKENI. The CDR3 sequence is 17 residues long. V lost 1 base, J lost 7 bases, and 20 bases lay in between.

The chain joins TRBV13 to TRBJ1-2; no reliable D call. CDR3 length equals 16 residues. The V gene lost 5 bases and the J gene lost 2 bases, with 18 bases spanning the gap. Germline-derived CDR1 and CDR2 are PRHDT and FYEKMQ (reference sequence). DNA of the CDR3: TGTGCCAGCAGCCTCTACCCCCCTAGAGACAACTATGGCTACACCTTC. Translation: CASSLYPPRDNYGYTF.

The gene calls are TRBV5-1 and TRBJ2-3, with D uncertain. The germline gives CDR1 SGHRS, CDR2 YFSETQ. Trimming shortened V by 9 bases and J by 7 bases, and 18 bases separated the two germline ends. The CDR3 contains 13 residues. The CDR3 DNA reads as TGCGCCACCACAACTCTTACAGATAATACGCAGTATTTT. This translates into CATTTLTDNTQYF. Looking up the rest from reference TRBV5-1 and TRBJ2-3 gives the full variable domain: KAGVTQTPRYLIKTRGQQVTLSCSPISGHRSVSWYQQTPGQGLQFLFEYFSETQRNKGNFPGRFSGRQFSNSRSEMNVSTLELGDSALYLCATTTLTDNTQYFGPGTRLTVL.

The chain combines TRBV5-6 with TRBJ2-5; D is undetermined. V lost 0 bases and J 4 bases, leaving 7 bases between the germline ends. The CDR3 consists of 13 residues. Germline V gives CDR1 SGHDT, CDR2 YYEEEE. The CDR3 reads CASSLGSVETQYF. The CDR3 nucleotides are TGTGCCAGCAGCTTGGGGTCAGTAGAGACCCAGTACTTC.

V usage is TRBV18 and J usage is TRBJ2-1; TRBD1 is a possible D gene (6 bases). Germline V CDR1 and CDR2: KGHSH, LQKENI. The CDR3 extends over 14 amino acids. V shed 6 bases and J shed 4 bases, with 13 bases lying between them. The CDR3 DNA sequence: TGTGCCAGCTCCCGGGACAACGCTTACAATGAGCAGTTCTTC. Translating gives CASSRDNAYNEQFF. The whole variable domain, filled in from reference TRBV18 and TRBJ2-1, reads NAGVMQNPRHLVRRRGQEARLRCSPMKGHSHVYWYRQLPEEGLKFMVYLQKENIIDESGMPKERFSAEFPKEGPSILRIQQVVRGDSAAYFCASSRDNAYNEQFFGPGTRLTVL.

This chain joins TRBV4-1 and TRBJ2-3; either TRBD1 or TRBD2 may supply D (6 bases each). Trimming took 1 base from V and 1 from J, leaving 18 bases between them. The CDR3 runs to 18 residues. Germline assignment: CDR1 MGHRA and CDR2 YSYEKL. As DNA, the CDR3 is TGCGCCAGCAGCCAAGGGCTCTATTTCGGGGGCGGCACAGATACGCAGTATTTT. It is translated as CASSQGLYFGGGTDTQYF.

The rearrangement joins TRBV30 to TRBJ2-7; TRBD1 or TRBD2 may be the D gene (5 bases each). CDR1 and CDR2 from the germline V gene are GTSNPN and SVGIG (reference sequence). V lost 0 bases to trimming and J lost 5 bases, with 11 bases between them. The CDR3 consists of 13 residues. The DNA of the CDR3 is TGTGCCTGGAGTGTAAGCAGGGAGCACGAGCAGTACTTC. Translation gives CAWSVSREHEQYF.

V gene TRBV10-3 combines with J gene TRBJ2-3, with D tentatively TRBD1 (6 bases). Deletions cut 0 bases from V and 1 base from J, with 17 bases between. CDR3 length equals 18 residues. Germline loops: CDR1 ENHRY, CDR2 SYGVKD. The CDR3 here is CAISESRTADGGTDTQYF. CDR3 DNA: TGTGCCATCAGTGAGTCGCGGACAGCGGATGGTGGCACAGATACGCAGTATTTT.

The chain joins TRBV6-1 to TRBJ2-1; unclear D gene. The CDR3 spans 13 residues. Per the germline V gene, CDR1 is MNHNS and CDR2 is SASEGT. V dropped 2 bases and J dropped 9 bases, with 11 bases sitting between them. This chain's CDR3 is CASSEFAVAEQFF. The CDR3 coding sequence is TGTGCCAGCAGTGAATTTGCGGTGGCTGAGCAGTTCTTC.

CDR3 residues: CSVEHKETQYF. Written as DNA, the CDR3 is TGCAGTGTTGAACACAAAGAGACCCAGTACTTC. This chain connects TRBV20-1 to TRBJ2-5; D is ambiguous. The V gene lost 7 bases and the J gene lost 3 bases, with 9 bases spanning the gap. This CDR3 is 11 amino acids long. Germline CDR1 reads DFQATT; CDR2 reads SNEGSKA (reference sequence).

The chain has TRBV4-3 and TRBJ2-1, with D uncertain. The CDR3 has 13 amino acids. Trimming stripped 1 base from V and 8 bases from J, with 9 bases between. CDR1 is LGHNA and CDR2 is YSLEER in the germline V gene. For the CDR3, the DNA is TGCGCCAGCAGCCAAGTACAGAGGTATGAGCAGTTCTTC. It specifies CASSQVQRYEQFF.

This clone appeared a few times. In nucleotides, the CDR3 is TGTGCCAGCAGCTTAAAGGGGGCGAGCAATCAGCCCCAGCATTTT. Amino acids: CASSLKGASNQPQHF. This chain joins TRBV7-7 and TRBJ1-5; 7 bases agree with TRBD1. The CDR3 has 15 amino acids. V gave up 2 bases and J gave up 1 base; unmatched junction bases: 2. Germline-derived CDR1 and CDR2 are SSHAT and FNYEAQ (reference sequence).